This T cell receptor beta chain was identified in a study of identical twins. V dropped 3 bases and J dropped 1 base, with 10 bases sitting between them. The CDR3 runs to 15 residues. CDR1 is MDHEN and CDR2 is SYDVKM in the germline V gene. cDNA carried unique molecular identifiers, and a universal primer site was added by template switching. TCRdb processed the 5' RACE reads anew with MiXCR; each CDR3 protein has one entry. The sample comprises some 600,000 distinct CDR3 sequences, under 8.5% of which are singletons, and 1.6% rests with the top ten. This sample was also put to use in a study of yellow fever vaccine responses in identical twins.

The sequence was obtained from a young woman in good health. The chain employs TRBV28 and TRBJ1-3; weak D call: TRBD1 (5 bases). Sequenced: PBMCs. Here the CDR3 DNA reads TGTGCCAGCAGTTTCGGGGGATTTTCTGGAAACACCATATATTTT. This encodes CASSFGGFSGNTIYF.